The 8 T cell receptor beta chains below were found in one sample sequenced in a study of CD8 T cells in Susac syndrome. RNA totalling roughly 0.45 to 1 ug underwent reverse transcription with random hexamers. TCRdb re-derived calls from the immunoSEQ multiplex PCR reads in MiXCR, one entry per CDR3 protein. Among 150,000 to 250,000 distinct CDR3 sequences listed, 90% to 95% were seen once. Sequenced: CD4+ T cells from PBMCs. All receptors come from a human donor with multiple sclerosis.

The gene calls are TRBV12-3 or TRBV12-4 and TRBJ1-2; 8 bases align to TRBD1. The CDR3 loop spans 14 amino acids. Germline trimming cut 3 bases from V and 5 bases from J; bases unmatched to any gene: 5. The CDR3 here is CASSFHTGGYGYTF. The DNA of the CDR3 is TGTGCCAGCAGTTTCCACACAGGGGGATATGGCTACACCTTC.

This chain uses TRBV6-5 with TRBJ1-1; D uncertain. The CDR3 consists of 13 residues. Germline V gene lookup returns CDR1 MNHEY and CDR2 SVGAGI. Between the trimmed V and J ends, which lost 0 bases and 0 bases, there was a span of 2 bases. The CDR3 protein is CASSYSVNTEAFF. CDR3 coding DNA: TGTGCCAGCAGTTACTCGGTGAACACTGAAGCTTTCTTT.

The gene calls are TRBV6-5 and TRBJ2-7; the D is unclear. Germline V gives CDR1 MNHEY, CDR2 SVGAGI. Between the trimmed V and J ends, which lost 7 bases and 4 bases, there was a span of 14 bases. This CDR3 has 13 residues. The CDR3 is CASIGGLGYEQYF. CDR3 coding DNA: TGTGCCAGCATAGGCGGCCTTGGGTACGAGCAGTACTTC.

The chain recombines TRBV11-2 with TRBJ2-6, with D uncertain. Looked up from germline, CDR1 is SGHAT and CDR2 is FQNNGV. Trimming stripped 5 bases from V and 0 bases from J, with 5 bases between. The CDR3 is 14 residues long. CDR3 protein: CASSQYSGANVLTF. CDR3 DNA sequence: TGTGCCAGCAGCCAATACTCTGGGGCCAACGTCCTGACTTTC.

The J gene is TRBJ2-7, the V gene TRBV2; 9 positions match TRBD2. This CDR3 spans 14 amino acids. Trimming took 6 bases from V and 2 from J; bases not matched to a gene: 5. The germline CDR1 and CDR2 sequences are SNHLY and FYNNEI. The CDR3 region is CASRPTSGAYEQYF. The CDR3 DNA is TGTGCCAGCAGACCGACTAGCGGCGCCTACGAGCAGTACTTC.

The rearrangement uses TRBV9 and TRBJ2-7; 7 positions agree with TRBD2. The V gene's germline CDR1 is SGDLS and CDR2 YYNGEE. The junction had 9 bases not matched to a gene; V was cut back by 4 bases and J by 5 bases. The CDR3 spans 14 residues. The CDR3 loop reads CASSPGLVSHEQYF. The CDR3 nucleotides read TGTGCCAGCAGCCCTGGACTAGTTTCCCACGAGCAGTACTTC.

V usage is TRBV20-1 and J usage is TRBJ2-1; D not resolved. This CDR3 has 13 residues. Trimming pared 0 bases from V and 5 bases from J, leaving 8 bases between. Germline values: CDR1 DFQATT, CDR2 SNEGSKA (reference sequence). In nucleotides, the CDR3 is TGCAGTGCTAGAGAGCTACTAAACAATGAGCAGTTCTTC. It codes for CSARELLNNEQFF.

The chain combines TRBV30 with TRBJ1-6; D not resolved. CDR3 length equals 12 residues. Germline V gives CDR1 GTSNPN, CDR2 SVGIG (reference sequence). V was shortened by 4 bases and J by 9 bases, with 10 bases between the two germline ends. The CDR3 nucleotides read TGTGCCTGGAACCAGGAGGGTTCACCCCTCCACTTT. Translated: CAWNQEGSPLHF. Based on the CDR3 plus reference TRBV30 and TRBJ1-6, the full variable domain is SQTIHQWPATLVQPVGSPLSLECTVEGTSNPNLYWYRQAAGRGLQLLFYSVGIGQISSEVPQNLSASRPQDRQFILSSKKLLLSDSGFYLCAWNQEGSPLHFGNGTRLTVT.